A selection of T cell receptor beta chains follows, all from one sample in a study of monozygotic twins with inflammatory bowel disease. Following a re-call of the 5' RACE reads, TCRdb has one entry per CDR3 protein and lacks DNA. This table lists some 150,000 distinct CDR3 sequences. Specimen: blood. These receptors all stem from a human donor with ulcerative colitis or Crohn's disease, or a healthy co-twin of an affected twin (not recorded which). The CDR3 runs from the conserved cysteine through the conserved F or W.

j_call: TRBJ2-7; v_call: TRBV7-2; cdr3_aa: CASSLNREIGEQYF
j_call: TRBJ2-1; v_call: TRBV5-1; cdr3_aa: CASSLEGQGAYNEQFF
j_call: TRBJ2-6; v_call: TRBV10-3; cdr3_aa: CAISDLQGSGANVLTF
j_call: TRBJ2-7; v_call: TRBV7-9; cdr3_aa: CASSLERHEQYF
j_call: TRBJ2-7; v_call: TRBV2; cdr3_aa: CASSEVGRLSYEQYF
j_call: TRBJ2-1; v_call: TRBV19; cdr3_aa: CASRSPGGGNEQFF
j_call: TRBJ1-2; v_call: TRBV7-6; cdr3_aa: CASSSPGQGYGYTF
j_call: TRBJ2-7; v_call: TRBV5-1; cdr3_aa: CASRWTAVGSYEQYF
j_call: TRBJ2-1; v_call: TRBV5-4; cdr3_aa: CASSSRGEQFF
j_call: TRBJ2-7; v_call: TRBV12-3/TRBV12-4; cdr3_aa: CASTWTGTVAYEQYF
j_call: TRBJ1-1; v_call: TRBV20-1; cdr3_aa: CRAGGEMNTEAFF
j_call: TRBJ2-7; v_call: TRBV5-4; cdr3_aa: CASSLDLRSSYEQYF
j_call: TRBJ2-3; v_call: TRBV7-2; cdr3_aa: CASSLSGGRADTQYF
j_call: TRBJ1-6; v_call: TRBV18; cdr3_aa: CASSKDRGLGSPLHF
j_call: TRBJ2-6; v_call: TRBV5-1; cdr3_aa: CASSLALSGANVLTF
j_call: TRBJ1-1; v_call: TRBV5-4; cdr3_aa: CASSSYRGPAEAFF
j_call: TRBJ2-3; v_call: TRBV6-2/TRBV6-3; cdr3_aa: CASKVSADQGADTQYF
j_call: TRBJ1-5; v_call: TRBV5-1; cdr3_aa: CASSLAAGNQPQHF
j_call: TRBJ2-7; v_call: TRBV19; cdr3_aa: CATSGPYEQYF
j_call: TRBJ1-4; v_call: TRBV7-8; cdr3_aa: CASSFRQGSLFF
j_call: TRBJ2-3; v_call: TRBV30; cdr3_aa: CAWSVGGGDTQYF
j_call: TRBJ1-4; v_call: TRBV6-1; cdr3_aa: CASSVGRGREKLFF
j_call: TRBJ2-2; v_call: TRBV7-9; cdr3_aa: CASNSGTYTGELFF
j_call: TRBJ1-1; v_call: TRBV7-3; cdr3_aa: CASSLIGRTEAFF
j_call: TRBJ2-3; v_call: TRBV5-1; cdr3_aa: CASSLGRGNTDTQYF
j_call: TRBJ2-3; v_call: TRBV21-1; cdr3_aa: CASSKEQGAEDTQYF
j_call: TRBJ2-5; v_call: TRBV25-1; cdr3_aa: CASSEGVTAPAETQYF
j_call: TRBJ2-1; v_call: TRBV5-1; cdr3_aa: CASSLAISGRAGSYNEQFF
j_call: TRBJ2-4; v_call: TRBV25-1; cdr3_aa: CASSEFPGENIQYF
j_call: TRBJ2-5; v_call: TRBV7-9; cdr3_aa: CASSLEEQAQYF
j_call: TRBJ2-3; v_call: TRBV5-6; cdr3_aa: CASSLRIALGTDTQYF
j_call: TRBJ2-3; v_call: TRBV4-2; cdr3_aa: CASSQEWGGRYTQYF
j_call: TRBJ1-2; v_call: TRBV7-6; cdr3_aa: CASSFPGSYGYTF
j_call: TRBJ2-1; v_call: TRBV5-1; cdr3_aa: CASSLSRTEQFF
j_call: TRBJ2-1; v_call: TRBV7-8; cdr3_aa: CASSLRLGLSSYNEQFF
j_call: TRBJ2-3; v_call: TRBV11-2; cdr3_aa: CASTRGEASGFQADTQYF
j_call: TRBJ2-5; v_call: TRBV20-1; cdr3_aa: CSARGTGWVETQYF
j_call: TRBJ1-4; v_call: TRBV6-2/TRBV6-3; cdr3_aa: CASSYPRTGPTNEKLFF
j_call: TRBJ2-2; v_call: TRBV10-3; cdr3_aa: CAISESKSRTTLPNTGELFF
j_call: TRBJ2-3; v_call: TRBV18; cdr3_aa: CASSLRLVGSYSTDTQYF
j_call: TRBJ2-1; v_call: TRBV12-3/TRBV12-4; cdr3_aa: CASSPDRYSYNEQFF
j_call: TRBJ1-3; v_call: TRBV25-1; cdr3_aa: CASSEFAGGSGNTIYF
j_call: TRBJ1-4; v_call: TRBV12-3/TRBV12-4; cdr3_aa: CASSLQGEKLFF
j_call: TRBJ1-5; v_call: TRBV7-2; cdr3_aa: CASSLVWGRGDQPQHF
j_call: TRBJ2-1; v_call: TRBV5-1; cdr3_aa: CASGRNGGGNEQFF
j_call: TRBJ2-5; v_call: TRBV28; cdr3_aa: CASSSYEETQYF
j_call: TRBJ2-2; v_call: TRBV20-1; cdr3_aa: CSARDVGGGLYTGELFF
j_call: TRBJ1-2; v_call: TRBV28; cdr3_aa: CASRGTANYGYTF
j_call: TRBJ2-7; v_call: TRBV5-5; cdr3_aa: CASSLWSGLGGEQYF
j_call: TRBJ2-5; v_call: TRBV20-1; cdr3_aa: CSARQGAPQETQYF
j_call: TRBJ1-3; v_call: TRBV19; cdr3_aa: CASSRLGGKTGNTIYF
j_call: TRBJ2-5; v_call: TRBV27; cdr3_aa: CASSSSTSLARETQYF
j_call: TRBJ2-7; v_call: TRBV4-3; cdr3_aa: CASSPGTSGSLPPYEQYF
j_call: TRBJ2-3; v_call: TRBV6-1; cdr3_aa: CASSKRDPGDTQYF